A selection of T cell receptor beta chains follows, all from one sample in a study of cytomegalovirus exposure and HLA in healthy donors. Repertoires were generated with immunoSEQ multiplex PCR, while TCRdb's copy carries only in-frame clones and drops some. The data show 110,000 to 150,000 clones, over 60% seen once. Sequenced: PBMCs. These receptor sequences come from a man aged 40-50 years in good health and CMV-seronegative. Both conserved end residues are part of each CDR3. A D gene is named only where the DNA matches it firmly. For some rows the clone size is stated as once, few or many, or as a class when expanded; others skip it.

J | V | D | size | DNA | CDR3
TRBJ1-3 | TRBV30 | - | - | TGTGCCTGGAGTCCCCGTTTGCGAGTCTCTGGAAACACCATATATTTT | CAWSPRLRVSGNTIYF
TRBJ2-5 | TRBV15 | - | - | TGTGCCACCAGCAGAGATCTGGGTCAGGAAGAGACCCAGTACTTC | CATSRDLGQEETQYF
TRBJ2-2 | TRBV13 | TRBD2 | once | TGTGCCAGCAGCACCATGACCGGGGGGTTACAGTCCGGGGAGCTGTTTTTT | CASSTMTGGLQSGELFF
TRBJ2-1 | TRBV6-6 | TRBD2 | few | TGTGCCAGCAGTTACTCGAGCCTAGCGGGGGGCAATGAGCAGTTCTTC | CASSYSSLAGGNEQFF
TRBJ2-7 | TRBV6-5 | TRBD1 | - | TGTGCCAGCACACCCCCGACAGGGGGATCCTACGAGCAGTACTTC | CASTPPTGGSYEQYF
TRBJ2-4 | TRBV18 | TRBD1 | - | TGTGCCAGCTCACACGACAGGGTTGGGTCCAAAAACATTCAGTACTTC | CASSHDRVGSKNIQYF
TRBJ2-5 | TRBV6-6 | - | - | TGTGCCAGCTCAGCTAGGGAGCAAGAGACCCAGTACTTC | CASSAREQETQYF
TRBJ1-2 | TRBV19 | - | - | TGTGCCACAAGCATCCAGGGTAACTATGGCTACACCTTC | CATSIQGNYGYTF
TRBJ2-7 | TRBV6-6 | - | - | TGTGCCAGCAGTTACCTGCCAGACACCTACGAGCAGTACTTC | CASSYLPDTYEQYF
TRBJ1-3 | TRBV7-9 | TRBD1 | few | TGTTCCAGCAGCGTACTATGGACAGGTTCTGGAAACACCATATATTTT | CSSSVLWTGSGNTIYF
TRBJ2-7 | TRBV19 | TRBD2 | - | TGTGCCAGTAGTAGTTTAGCGGGAGTCAACGAGCAGTACTTC | CASSSLAGVNEQYF
TRBJ2-7 | TRBV7-8 | TRBD1 | - | TGTGCCAGCAGCTTAAAAGGGACAGTGTCTTACGAGCAGTACTTC | CASSLKGTVSYEQYF
TRBJ2-7 | TRBV6-6 | - | - | TGTGCCAGCAGTTTCGACCGGGGGATGGGGGAGCAGTACTTC | CASSFDRGMGEQYF
TRBJ1-1 | TRBV18 | - | - | TGTGCCAGCTCAGAGGAAAGAGCGAACACTGAAGCTTTCTTT | CASSEERANTEAFF
TRBJ1-4 | TRBV13 | - | once | TGTGCCAGCAGCCCCGGGTTGGCTAATGAAAAACTGTTTTTT | CASSPGLANEKLFF
TRBJ2-5 | TRBV6-1 | TRBD2 | few | TGTGCCAGCAGTGAAGGAGTAGCGGGGGGTTGGGAGACCCAGTACTTC | CASSEGVAGGWETQYF
TRBJ1-1 | TRBV19 | TRBD1 | - | TGTGCCAGTAGTACGACAGGGGAGACTGAAGCTTTCTTT | CASSTTGETEAFF
TRBJ1-5 | TRBV4-2 | TRBD1 | few | TGTGCCAGCAGCCACAGGCTAACAGGGGGCGAAGTAAGCAATCAGCCCCAGAATTTT | CASSHRLTGGEVSNQPQNF
TRBJ2-7 | TRBV2 | TRBD2 | - | TGTGCCAGCAGTGAAGCAGGGCGGGGGGCCTACGAGCAGTACTTC | CASSEAGRGAYEQYF
TRBJ1-1 | TRBV2 | - | - | TGTGCCAGCAAAGGGCAGGGAGGAGGCACTGAAGCTTTCTTT | CASKGQGGGTEAFF
TRBJ1-1 | TRBV28 | - | - | TGTGCCAGCAGACCGACCCGAGTGGGCAACACTGAAGCTTTCTTT | CASRPTRVGNTEAFF
TRBJ2-1 | TRBV7-2 | TRBD2 | - | TGTGCCAGCAGCTTAGAAGGGACTACTTACAATGAGCAGTTCTTC | CASSLEGTTYNEQFF
TRBJ1-5 | TRBV4-1 | - | - | TGCGCCAGCAGGTTGACTGGGGGCCATAGCAATCAGCCCCAGCATTTT | CASRLTGGHSNQPQHF
TRBJ1-5 | TRBV12-5 | TRBD1 | - | TGTGCTAGTGGTTTGTCACCCGACAGGGTAAGGCAGCCCCAGCATTTT | CASGLSPDRVRQPQHF
TRBJ2-7 | TRBV27 | TRBD1 | once | TGTGCCAGCGGAGACAGGGCTAACGAGCAGTACTTC | CASGDRANEQYF
TRBJ1-5 | TRBV4-1 | TRBD1 | - | TGCGCCAGCAGCCAATCGACAGGGAGCAATCAGCCCCAGCATTTT | CASSQSTGSNQPQHF
TRBJ1-1 | TRBV5-6 | - | - | TGTGCCAGCAGCTTGGCCGCAGTAGCTTTCTTT | CASSLAAVAFF
TRBJ1-1 | TRBV7-9 | - | few | TGTTCCACCGCCGAGGGGAACACTGAAGCTTTCTTT | CSTAEGNTEAFF
TRBJ2-7 | TRBV7-2 | - | - | TGTGCCAGCAGCTTAGTCGGGGCGGGACCTGTGGACGAGCAGTACTTC | CASSLVGAGPVDEQYF
TRBJ1-2 | TRBV5-1 | TRBD1 | once | TGCGCCAGCAGCTTTGAGGGGGACAGGGGAGGTTATGGCTACACCTTC | CASSFEGDRGGYGYTF
TRBJ2-1 | TRBV5-1 | - | - | TGCGCCAGCAGCTTGGCGGGGGGCCTCTACAATGAGCAGTTCTTC | CASSLAGGLYNEQFF
TRBJ2-7 | TRBV4-1 | TRBD1 | - | TGCGCCAGCAGCCCAAATACAGGGGGCGGCTACGAGCAGTACTTC | CASSPNTGGGYEQYF
TRBJ2-5 | TRBV15 | TRBD2 | - | TGTGCCACCAGCTTACCCACCCGGGCTAGCGGGAGGGGAGAGACCCAGTACTTC | CATSLPTRASGRGETQYF
TRBJ2-1 | TRBV11-2 | TRBD2 | - | TGTGCCAGCAGCCCTAGCGGGGTTTGGAATGAGCAGTTCTTC | CASSPSGVWNEQFF
TRBJ2-1 | TRBV19 | TRBD2 | - | TGTGCCAGTAGTCTTCATCGTGGGGGGGAATATGAGCAGTTCTTC | CASSLHRGGEYEQFF
TRBJ1-1 | TRBV4-1 | TRBD1 | - | TGCGCCAGCAGCCAGAACAGGGGTATCGCTGAAGCTTTCTTT | CASSQNRGIAEAFF
TRBJ2-6 | TRBV18 | TRBD1 | once | TGTGCCAGCTCACCAACCGGGACAGGGACCTCTGGGGCCAACGTCCTGACTTTC | CASSPTGTGTSGANVLTF
TRBJ2-4 | TRBV21-1 | - | - | TGTGCCAGCAGCAAAGTGGGGCCCTGTGGAATAGCCAAAAACATTCAGTACTTC | CASSKVGPCGIAKNIQYF
TRBJ2-5 | TRBV29-1 | TRBD2 | - | TGCAGCTCCCGACTAGCGGGACTACAGAAGACCCAGTACTTC | CSSRLAGLQKTQYF
TRBJ2-5 | TRBV5-1 | - | - | TGCGCCAGCCGGCTGGGCGCGGAGACCCAGTACTTC | CASRLGAETQYF
TRBJ2-2 | TRBV10-3 | TRBD1 | few | TGTGCCATCAAAATGGGACAGGGCGGGACCGGGGAGCTGTTTTTT | CAIKMGQGGTGELFF
TRBJ2-5 | TRBV30 | TRBD2 | - | TGTGCCTGGGATCTAGCGGGAGAGACCCAGTACTTC | CAWDLAGETQYF
TRBJ1-6 | TRBV6-6 | - | - | TGTGCCAGCAGTCGCGCAGGGCGCTCCTATAATTCACCCCTCCACTTT | CASSRAGRSYNSPLHF
TRBJ2-3 | TRBV10-1 | TRBD2 | - | TGCGCCAGCAGTGACCCAGCGGGAGGAAACACAGATACGCAGTATTTT | CASSDPAGGNTDTQYF
TRBJ2-1 | TRBV28 | TRBD1 | - | TGTGCCAGCAGTTCAGGGGGAGAGCAGTTCTTC | CASSSGGEQFF
TRBJ1-2 | TRBV7-2 | - | - | TGTGCCAGCAGCTTAGTTCAGGGGCCCAACTATGGCTACACCTTC | CASSLVQGPNYGYTF
TRBJ1-5 | TRBV19 | - | - | TGTGCCAGTAGTGCAGTCACAGATGGCAATCAGCCCCAGCATTTT | CASSAVTDGNQPQHF
TRBJ1-1 | TRBV10-3 | TRBD1 | - | TGTGCCACAGGACAGGTCGGTACTGAAGCTTTCTTT | CATGQVGTEAFF
TRBJ1-5 | TRBV10-1 | - | once | TGCGCCAGCAATAGGAACCGACAGGTGAATCAGCCCCAGCATTTT | CASNRNRQVNQPQHF
TRBJ1-2 | TRBV7-9 | TRBD1 | once | TGTGCCAGCAGCTTAGTATGGGACAGGGACGTCGGGGGCTACACCTTC | CASSLVWDRDVGGYTF
TRBJ1-2 | TRBV5-1 | TRBD1 | - | TGCGCCAGCAGCCTGACGTCGACAGGGGGCACCTATGGCTACACCTTC | CASSLTSTGGTYGYTF
TRBJ2-7 | TRBV6-6 | - | - | TGTGCCAGCGGATCGACAGGCTACGAGCAGTACTTC | CASGSTGYEQYF
TRBJ1-1 | TRBV5-1 | - | - | TGCGCCAGCAGCCCCGAGCCGGGGGGAACTGAAGCTTTCTTT | CASSPEPGGTEAFF
TRBJ1-5 | TRBV6-1 | TRBD1 | - | TGTGCCAGCAGGTTCGGACAGGGGGGACAGCCCCAGCATTTT | CASRFGQGGQPQHF